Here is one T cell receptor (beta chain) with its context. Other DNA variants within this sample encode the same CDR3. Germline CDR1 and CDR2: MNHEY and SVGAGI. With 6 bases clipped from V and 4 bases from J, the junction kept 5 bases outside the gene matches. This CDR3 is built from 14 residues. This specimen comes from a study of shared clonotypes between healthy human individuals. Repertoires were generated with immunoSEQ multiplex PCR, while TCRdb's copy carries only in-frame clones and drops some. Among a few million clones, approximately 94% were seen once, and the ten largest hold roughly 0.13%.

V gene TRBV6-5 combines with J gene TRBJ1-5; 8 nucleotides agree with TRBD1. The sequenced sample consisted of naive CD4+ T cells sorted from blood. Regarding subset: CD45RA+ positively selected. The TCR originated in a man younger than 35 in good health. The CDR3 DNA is TGTGCCAGCAGCGCCGACAGGGGTAATCAGCCCCAGCATTTT. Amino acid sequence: CASSADRGNQPQHF.